Shown below are 24 T cell receptor beta chains from a single sample sequenced in a study of beta chain features in type 1 diabetes. Reverse transcribing all isolated RNA meant expressed TCRB transcripts were sequenced. Clones were read by immunoSEQ multiplex PCR, and TCRdb kept only the in-frame ones, dropping some. The table has hundreds of thousands of clones, 17% seen once; the top ten hold roughly 0.025%. Input material: naive CD4+ T cells from blood. The receptor source for this set is a woman aged 18-35 years in good health.

This clone was counted only a few times. The chain employs TRBV2 and TRBJ2-7, with 11 bases that match TRBD2. J gave up 0 bases and V 8 bases, and 3 bases lay outside the gene matches. The CDR3 is made up of 14 amino acids. Germline V lookup: CDR1 SNHLY, CDR2 FYNNEI. CDR3 region: CASVAGGSSYEQYF. CDR3 sequence (DNA): TGTGCCAGCGTAGCGGGAGGGAGCTCCTACGAGCAGTACTTC.

Only a few counts were recorded for this clone. This sequence joins TRBV6-5 and TRBJ2-1; TRBD2 matches 10 bases. The CDR3 runs to 14 residues. Trimming cost V 2 bases and J 8 bases; bases outside gene matches: 3. CDR1 MNHEY and CDR2 SVGAGI come from the germline V gene. The CDR3 here is CASSYRLAGHEQFF. CDR3 bases: TGTGCCAGCAGTTACCGACTAGCGGGTCATGAGCAGTTCTTC.

This clone was seen a handful of times. V and J are TRBV20-1 and TRBJ1-2; D is unresolved. This CDR3 is 11 amino acids long. In germline, CDR1 is DFQATT, CDR2 SNEGSKA (reference sequence). CDR3 coding DNA: TGCAGCCCTGGACGGGAATATGGCTACACCTTC. As protein: CSPGREYGYTF.

This chain joins TRBV6-1 and TRBJ1-5; no firm D call. Germline CDR1 MNHNS, CDR2 SASEGT. The CDR3 is made up of 12 amino acids. V was trimmed by 5 bases and J by 5 bases, leaving 7 bases between them. The CDR3: CASSLTDQPQHF. CDR3 bases: TGTGCCAGCAGTCTCACTGATCAGCCCCAGCATTTT.

This clone was seen a few times. The V gene is TRBV19, the J gene TRBJ2-1; D might be TRBD1 (6 bases). Trimming shortened V by 5 bases and J by 4 bases, and 9 bases separated the two germline ends. The CDR3 has 13 amino acids. The V gene's germline CDR1 is LNHDA and CDR2 SQIVND (reference sequence). The CDR3 nucleotides read TGTGCCAGTAGTTCACAGGGTTACAATGAGCAGTTCTTC. As protein: CASSSQGYNEQFF.

For this clone: At the DNA level, this CDR3 is encoded by other sequences in the same sample as well. J is TRBJ2-7 and V is TRBV20-1, with D hard to call. From germline, CDR1 is DFQATT and CDR2 SNEGSKA (reference sequence). Trimming shortened V by 7 bases and J by 1 base, and 8 bases separated the two germline ends. CDR3 length: 11 residues. The DNA of the CDR3 is TGCAGTGTTTTGGGATCCTACGAGCAGTACTTC. Its translation is CSVLGSYEQYF.

A few counts support this clone. This chain joins TRBV28 and TRBJ2-3; tentatively, D is TRBD1 or TRBD2 (7 bases each). The germline gives CDR1 MDHEN, CDR2 SYDVKM. The V end was cut by 7 bases, the J end by 4 bases, with 15 bases between. The CDR3 consists of 14 residues. The chain's CDR3 is CASTPGGAADTQYF. The CDR3 DNA is TGTGCCAGCACCCCAGGGGGGGCCGCAGATACGCAGTATTTT.

The V call is TRBV5-1, the J call TRBJ2-1; a possible D gene is TRBD2 (6 bases). The length of the CDR3 is 14 residues. The V end lost 6 bases, the J end lost 7 bases, and 17 bases lay between the germline ends. Germline loops: CDR1 SGHRS, CDR2 YFSETQ. The DNA of the CDR3 is TGCGCCAGCAACGCGGGACCGGGGAGTAATGAGCAGTTCTTC. Residues: CASNAGPGSNEQFF.

The rearrangement links TRBV7-2 to TRBJ2-3, with TRBD1 matching 9 bases. The trim removed 5 bases at V and 2 bases at J, leaving 5 bases unmatched. This CDR3 has 15 amino acids. Germline V gives CDR1 SGHTA, CDR2 FQGNSA. The CDR3 is CASSKQGANTDTQYF. The DNA for the CDR3 is TGTGCCAGCAGCAAACAGGGGGCCAACACAGATACGCAGTATTTT.

This clone has a handful of counts. The V call is TRBV6-5, the J call TRBJ1-1; D is unclear. CDR3 length equals 16 residues. Germline V CDR1 and CDR2: MNHEY, SVGAGI. V lost 2 bases to trimming and J lost 0 bases, with 13 bases between them. The DNA of the CDR3 is TGTGCCAGCAGTTACGCGGCAGAGCTTATGAACACTGAAGCTTTCTTT. It encodes CASSYAAELMNTEAFF.

This rearrangement joins TRBV19 to TRBJ2-2; possible D gene TRBD1, 5 bases. V dropped 3 bases and J dropped 2 bases, with 10 bases sitting between them. There are 15 residues in the CDR3. CDR1 and CDR2 (germline): LNHDA, SQIVND (reference sequence). The CDR3: CASSIAGINTGELFF. CDR3 DNA sequence: TGTGCCAGTAGTATTGCAGGGATCAACACCGGGGAGCTGTTTTTT.

This clone has more than one count but fewer than ten. V is TRBV4-2 and J is TRBJ2-2; maybe TRBD2 (6 bases). This CDR3 region has 16 residues. Looked up from germline, CDR1 is LGHNA and CDR2 is YNFKEQ. Trimming took 4 bases from V and 5 from J, leaving 17 bases between them. CDR3 coding DNA: TGTGCCAGCAGCCCTAGCGAACTATTAGTGACCGGGGAGCTGTTTTTT. Translated: CASSPSELLVTGELFF.

This clone came up a few times. The chain joins TRBV19 to TRBJ2-5, with D possibly TRBD2 on 5 matching bases. CDR1 is LNHDA and CDR2 is SQIVND in the germline V gene (reference sequence). Trimming left V 0 bases short and J 5 bases short, with 13 bases between. The CDR3 consists of 15 residues. CDR3 in amino acids: CASSIEGGIAETQYF. The CDR3 region has the DNA TGTGCCAGTAGTATAGAAGGTGGTATAGCGGAGACCCAGTACTTC.

About this clone itself: This CDR3 is also generated by other DNA sequences in the sample. The chain carries TRBV7-2 and TRBJ1-2; D remains unclear. There are 12 residues in the CDR3. With 2 bases removed from V and 4 bases from J, the gap between germline ends came to 5 bases. The V gene's germline CDR1 is SGHTA and CDR2 FQGNSA. The CDR3 bases are TGTGCCAGCAGCTTACGGGGCTATGGCTACACCTTC. Translating it yields CASSLRGYGYTF. Together with reference TRBV7-2 and TRBJ1-2, the CDR3 gives the full variable domain: GAGVSQSPSNKVTEKGKDVELRCDPISGHTALYWYRQSLGQGLEFLIYFQGNSAPDKSGLPSDRFSAERTGGSVSTLTIQRTQQEDSAVYLCASSLRGYGYTFGSGTRLTVV.

The chain combines TRBV4-3 with TRBJ2-4; 8 bases fit TRBD1. Germline CDR1 and CDR2: LGHNA and YSLEER. Trimming took 2 bases from V and 0 from J; bases not matched to a gene: 6. The length of the CDR3 is 17 residues. The CDR3 DNA follows: TGCGCCAGCAGCCAAAGTGGACAGGGTCGAGCCAAAAACATTCAGTACTTC. Translated, it gives CASSQSGQGRAKNIQYF.

This clone was observed a handful of times. The J gene is TRBJ2-3, the V gene TRBV4-2, with 7 bases that match TRBD1. This CDR3 is built from 17 residues. V trimming: 0 bases; J trimming: 3 bases; junction bases outside the gene matches: 9. From germline, CDR1 is LGHNA and CDR2 YNFKEQ. CDR3 bases: TGTGCCAGCAGCCAAGAGGACAGGCGAATATCTACAGATACGCAGTATTTT. Encoded protein: CASSQEDRRISTDTQYF.

This clone was counted only a few times. This chain links TRBV6-5 with TRBJ2-7, with 9 bases that match TRBD2. Looked up from germline, CDR1 is MNHEY and CDR2 is SVGAGI. The CDR3 length is 15 residues. The trim removed 0 bases at V and 5 bases at J, leaving 5 bases unmatched. The CDR3 DNA reads as TGTGCCAGCAGTTACTCCCTAGCGGGAAGTCACGAGCAGTACTTC. Amino acids: CASSYSLAGSHEQYF.

The J gene is TRBJ1-2, the V gene TRBV18; 8 bases map to TRBD1. The germline V gene has CDR1 KGHSH and CDR2 LQKENI. The CDR3 is 16 residues long. Germline trimming cut 3 bases from V and 5 bases from J; bases unmatched to any gene: 11. CDR3 coding DNA: TGTGCCAGCTCACCCCCGGGACAGGACTTAACGTATGGCTACACCTTC. It encodes CASSPPGQDLTYGYTF.

This clone was counted only a few times. The chain joins TRBV7-8 to TRBJ1-1; D not resolved. V lost 4 bases and J lost 4, with 10 bases in between. The germline V gene has CDR1 SGHVS and CDR2 FQNEAQ. The CDR3 runs to 13 residues. The CDR3 reads CASSSVRSTEAFF. The DNA for the CDR3 is TGTGCCAGCAGCTCAGTCAGAAGCACTGAAGCTTTCTTT.

This clone has just a few counts. This chain uses TRBV7-2 with TRBJ2-1, with 8 bases identical to TRBD2. V dropped 8 bases and J dropped 0; count of bases not matched to a gene: 3. This CDR3 is built from 14 residues. Germline V CDR1 and CDR2: SGHTA, FQGNSA. This CDR3 reads CASLRGGSYNEQFF. The CDR3 DNA sequence: TGTGCCAGCCTCCGGGGGGGCTCCTACAATGAGCAGTTCTTC.

This clone was counted only a few times. In DNA form, the CDR3 reads TGTGCCACTACCCAGGACAGGGTAATGAGTTGGGCCAAAAACATTCAGTACTTC. Translated, it gives CATTQDRVMSWAKNIQYF. The rearrangement joins TRBV15 to TRBJ2-4, with TRBD1 identical over 8 bases. Germline values: CDR1 LNHNV, CDR2 YYDKDF (reference sequence). The junction had 17 bases not matched to a gene; V was cut back by 9 bases and J by 1 base. This CDR3 contains 18 residues.

The chain couples TRBV7-9 to TRBJ2-1, with a possible D match to TRBD2 (6 bases). CDR1 and CDR2 from the germline V gene are SEHNR and FQNEAQ (reference sequence). V was pared by 5 bases and J by 0 bases, with 17 bases between. This CDR3 comprises 17 residues. CDR3 in DNA: TGTGCCAGCAGCGTGGAGACGGGACTCAGCTCCTACAATGAGCAGTTCTTC. Translating it yields CASSVETGLSSYNEQFF.

This clone was detected a few times. The chain employs TRBV18 and TRBJ1-5, with TRBD1 identical over 7 bases. The CDR3 has 13 residues. Losses at the gene ends were 6 bases for V and 5 bases for J; bases not matched to a gene: 4. The germline gives CDR1 KGHSH, CDR2 LQKENI. The CDR3, as DNA: TGTGCCAGCTCTCGGGACAGATATCAGCCCCAGCATTTT. This sequence encodes CASSRDRYQPQHF.

The chain is built from TRBV25-1 and TRBJ2-3; a weak D match, TRBD1 (5 bases). Germline lookup yields CDR1 MGHDK and CDR2 SYGVNS. Between the trimmed V and J ends, which lost 4 bases and 0 bases, there was a span of 8 bases. The CDR3 runs 14 residues. The CDR3 bases are TGTGCCAGCAGTGCCAGGGTTAGCACAGATACGCAGTATTTT. Translation gives CASSARVSTDTQYF.